A single T cell receptor (beta chain) is shown here with its context. The antigen remains undetermined. The CDR3 loop spans 16 amino acids. Germline CDR1 is SGDLS and CDR2 is YYNGEE. V was trimmed by 0 bases and J by 6 bases, leaving 18 bases between them. Method: immunoSEQ multiplex PCR; TCRdb's copy keeps in-frame clones and lacks some. The sample comprises 100,000 to 110,000 clones, 85% to 90% of which are singletons, and more than 15% rests with the top ten. This sample stems from a study of T cell responses to AZD1222 COVID-19 vaccine. Study results and caveats: Just a handful of AZD1222 recipients were seropositive at baseline. Unmutated regions of variants are reportedly targeted by nearly half of spike-specific TCRs. Females outnumbered males among donors, who were mostly white British; clonal diversity was possibly underestimated. Two AZD1222 administrations were followed by greater Spike-specific TCR breadth and depth.

This sequence joins TRBV9 and TRBJ1-1; no clear D. The source of this sequence is an adult in good health. The sample in question was peripheral blood, obtained on day 0 of AZD1222 vaccination. The CDR3 reads CASSVDGRGRTAEAFF. DNA of the CDR3: TGTGCCAGCAGCGTAGACGGAAGAGGAAGAACGGCTGAAGCTTTCTTT.